The next 16 T cell receptor beta chains were all read from a single sample in a study of cytomegalovirus exposure and HLA in healthy donors. The PCR employed 60 Vbeta primers together with 13 Jbeta primers. Method: immunoSEQ multiplex PCR; TCRdb's copy keeps in-frame clones and lacks some. The table has roughly 110,000 clones, 60% to 85% seen once. Specimen: PBMCs. These receptors all stem from a male donor in good health and CMV-seropositive.

The chain recombines TRBV5-6 with TRBJ2-7, with 11 bases lining up with TRBD2. V gave up 0 bases and J gave up 2 bases; unmatched junction bases: 4. Germline CDR1 and CDR2: SGHDT and YYEEEE. The length of the CDR3 is 16 residues. The CDR3 sequence: CASSLGTSGRTYEQYF. CDR3 DNA: TGTGCCAGCAGCTTGGGAACTAGCGGGAGAACCTACGAGCAGTACTTC.

This clone was seen more than once but under ten times. The chain combines TRBV28 with TRBJ1-1, with TRBD1 matching over 8 bases. The V gene's germline CDR1 is MDHEN and CDR2 SYDVKM. V lost 4 bases to trimming and J lost 5 bases; unmatched junction nucleotides: 9. The CDR3 length is 15 residues. CDR3 sequence: CASSSQGQGRTEAFF. The CDR3 nucleotides read TGTGCCAGCAGTTCTCAAGGACAGGGTCGGACTGAAGCTTTCTTT.

The chain links TRBV7-2 to TRBJ2-7; 7 nucleotides line up with TRBD1. In germline, CDR1 is SGHTA, CDR2 FQGNSA. J gave up 4 bases and V 5 bases, and 5 bases lay outside the gene matches. This CDR3 spans 13 amino acids. The CDR3 DNA reads TGTGCCAGCAGCATAGGGGGCCCATACGAGCAGTACTTC. It yields the protein CASSIGGPYEQYF.

This chain connects TRBV15 to TRBJ1-1, with D perhaps TRBD1 (5 bases). Germline-derived CDR1 and CDR2 are LNHNV and YYDKDF (reference sequence). This CDR3 has 14 amino acids. V lost 3 bases and J 1 base, leaving 9 bases between the germline ends. The CDR3 here is CATSRGGENTEAFF. The CDR3 bases are TGTGCCACCAGCAGGGGGGGGGAGAACACTGAAGCTTTCTTT.

This rearrangement joins TRBV30 to TRBJ2-6, with 11 bases fitting TRBD1. CDR1 and CDR2 (germline): GTSNPN, SVGIG (reference sequence). The V and J ends lost 8 bases and 4 bases, in that order; junction bases with no gene match: 4. CDR3 length: 14 amino acids. The CDR3 coding sequence is TGTGCCCAGGGACAGGGGGTGGGGGCCAACGTCCTGACTTTC. Translated, it gives CAQGQGVGANVLTF. Complete variable domain (other parts from reference TRBV30 and TRBJ2-6): SQTIHQWPATLVQPVGSPLSLECTVEGTSNPNLYWYRQAAGRGLQLLFYSVGIGQISSEVPQNLSASRPQDRQFILSSKKLLLSDSGFYLCAQGQGVGANVLTFGAGSRLTVL.

The rearrangement uses TRBV30 and TRBJ2-7; perhaps TRBD1 as D (8 bases). This CDR3 is 12 amino acids long. The V and J ends lost 5 bases and 5 bases respectively, with 13 bases between them. Germline assignment: CDR1 GTSNPN and CDR2 SVGIG (reference sequence). CDR3 amino acids: CAWDRGGDEQYF. In nucleotides, the CDR3 is TGTGCCTGGGACAGGGGAGGGGACGAGCAGTACTTC. The full variable domain, its missing parts supplied by reference TRBV30 and TRBJ2-7, is SQTIHQWPATLVQPVGSPLSLECTVEGTSNPNLYWYRQAAGRGLQLLFYSVGIGQISSEVPQNLSASRPQDRQFILSSKKLLLSDSGFYLCAWDRGGDEQYFGPGTRLTVT.

CDR3 in amino acids: CASTTGGGDQPQHF. The CDR3 DNA reads as TGTGCCAGCACGACAGGGGGCGGAGATCAGCCCCAGCATTTT. The rearrangement joins TRBV6-5 to TRBJ1-5; 10 bases are shared with TRBD1. V shed 7 bases, J shed 5 bases, and the junction held 5 bases outside the gene matches. Germline V gene data show CDR1 as MNHEY and CDR2 as SVGAGI. This CDR3 is built from 14 residues.

The chain recombines TRBV7-2 with TRBJ1-1; a possible D gene is TRBD1 (5 bases). V was trimmed by 1 base and J by 4 bases, leaving 10 bases between them. CDR1 SGHTA and CDR2 FQGNSA come from the germline V gene. The CDR3 covers 14 residues. The CDR3 sequence is CASSLEAGPTEAFF. CDR3 DNA: TGTGCCAGCAGCTTAGAGGCAGGGCCCACTGAAGCTTTCTTT.

The V gene is TRBV6-1, the J gene TRBJ1-1; D not certain. The CDR3 extends over 13 amino acids. The germline V gene has CDR1 MNHNS and CDR2 SASEGT. V lost 3 bases and J lost 7, with 12 bases in between. CDR3 sequence: CASSEYRAVEAFF. The CDR3 coding sequence is TGTGCCAGCAGTGAGTACAGAGCCGTTGAAGCTTTCTTT.

The CDR3 DNA is TGTGCCAGCAGCCGTCAGCCACAAGTCAGAGGGCCTGAATATGGCTACACCTTC. Residues: CASSRQPQVRGPEYGYTF. The chain is built from TRBV7-2 and TRBJ1-2; the D is unclear. Germline CDR1 and CDR2: SGHTA and FQGNSA. This CDR3 has 18 residues. The germline V and J ends were trimmed by 5 bases and 5 bases, with 27 bases remaining between them.

The chain is built from TRBV5-1 and TRBJ2-7; tentative D call: TRBD2 (5 bases). The V gene's germline CDR1 is SGHRS and CDR2 YFSETQ. CDR3 length: 15 amino acids. Trimming cost V 4 bases and J 5 bases, with 19 bases left between them. The CDR3 region is CASSLGGPTTNEQYF. CDR3 nucleotide sequence: TGCGCCAGCAGCCTAGGCGGACCGACTACAAACGAGCAGTACTTC.

The chain combines TRBV6-5 with TRBJ2-7, with 8 nucleotides matching TRBD1. Germline-derived CDR1 and CDR2 are MNHEY and SVGAGI. CDR3 size: 14 residues. With 7 bases clipped from V and 3 bases from J, the junction kept 8 bases outside the gene matches. The CDR3 reads CASTRTTGGYEQYF. The CDR3 nucleotides read TGTGCCAGCACCAGAACAACAGGGGGCTACGAGCAGTACTTC.

The table lists this clone with a count of one. The V and J genes are TRBV12-2 and TRBJ1-2; TRBD1, the table's D call, was not compared with the DNA. TRBV12-2 is noted as a pseudogene. This CDR3 spans 15 amino acids. The CDR3 reads CASRLARQVDYGYTF. The CDR3 DNA reads TGTGCAAGTCGCTTAGCGAGACAGGTGGACTATGGCTACACCTTC.

This clone occurred a few times. The chain employs TRBV9 and TRBJ1-2; D unresolved. Germline CDR1 reads SGDLS; CDR2 reads YYNGEE. CDR3 length: 13 amino acids. Trimming shortened V by 4 bases and J by 0 bases, and 7 bases separated the two germline ends. The CDR3 region is CASSPVANYGYTF. The CDR3 nucleotides read TGTGCCAGCAGCCCCGTAGCTAACTATGGCTACACCTTC.

CDR3 protein: CASSPDRVGGYTF. The CDR3 DNA sequence: TGTGCCAGCTCACCTGACAGGGTGGGTGGCTACACCTTC. The J gene is TRBJ1-2, the V gene TRBV18, with 7 bases lining up with TRBD1. The CDR3 runs to 13 residues. Per the germline V gene, CDR1 is KGHSH and CDR2 is LQKENI. J lost 7 bases, V lost 3 bases, and 5 bases had no gene match.

A few counts support this clone. The gene calls are TRBV7-8 and TRBJ1-4; D remains ambiguous. The CDR3 runs to 15 residues. Germline V lookup: CDR1 SGHVS, CDR2 FQNEAQ. Trimming pared 5 bases from V and 4 bases from J, leaving 14 bases between. In DNA form, the CDR3 reads TGTGCCAGCAGCCGCCTGCCGGGGAGTAATGAAAAACTGTTTTTT. Protein: CASSRLPGSNEKLFF.